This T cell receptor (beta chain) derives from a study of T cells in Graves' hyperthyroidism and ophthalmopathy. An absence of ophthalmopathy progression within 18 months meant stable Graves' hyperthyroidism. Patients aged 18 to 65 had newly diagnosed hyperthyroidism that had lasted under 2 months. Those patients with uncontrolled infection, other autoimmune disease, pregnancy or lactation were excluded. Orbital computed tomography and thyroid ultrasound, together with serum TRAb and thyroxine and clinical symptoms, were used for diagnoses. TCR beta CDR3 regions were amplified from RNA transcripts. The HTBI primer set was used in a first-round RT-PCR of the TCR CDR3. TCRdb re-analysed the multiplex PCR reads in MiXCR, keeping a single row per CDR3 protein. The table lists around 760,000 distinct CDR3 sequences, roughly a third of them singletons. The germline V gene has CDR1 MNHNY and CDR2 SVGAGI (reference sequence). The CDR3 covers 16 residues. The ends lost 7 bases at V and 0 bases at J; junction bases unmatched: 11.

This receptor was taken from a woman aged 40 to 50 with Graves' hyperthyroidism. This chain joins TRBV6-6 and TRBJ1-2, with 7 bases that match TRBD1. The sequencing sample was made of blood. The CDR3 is CASTRRTGVTNYGYTF. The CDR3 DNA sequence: TGTGCCAGCACCAGAAGGACAGGAGTAACTAACTATGGCTACACCTTC.